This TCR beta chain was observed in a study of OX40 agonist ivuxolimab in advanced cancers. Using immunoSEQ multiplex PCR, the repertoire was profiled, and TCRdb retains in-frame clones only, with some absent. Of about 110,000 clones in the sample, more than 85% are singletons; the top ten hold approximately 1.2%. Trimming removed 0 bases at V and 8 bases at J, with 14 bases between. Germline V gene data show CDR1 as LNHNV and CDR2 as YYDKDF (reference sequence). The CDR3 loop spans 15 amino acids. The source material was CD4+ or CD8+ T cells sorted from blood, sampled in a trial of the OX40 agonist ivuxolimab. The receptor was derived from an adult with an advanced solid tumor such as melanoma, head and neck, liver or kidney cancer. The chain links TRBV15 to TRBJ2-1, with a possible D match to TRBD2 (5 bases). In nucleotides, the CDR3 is TGTGCCACCAGCAGAGAACCCGGACTTCCCCATGAGCAGTTCTTC. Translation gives CATSREPGLPHEQFF. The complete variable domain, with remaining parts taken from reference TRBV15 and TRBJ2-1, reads DAMVIQNPRYQVTQFGKPVTLSCSQTLNHNVMYWYQQKSSQAPKLLFHYYDKDFNNEADTPDNFQSRRPNTSFCFLDIRSPGLGDTAMYLCATSREPGLPHEQFFGPGTRLTVL.